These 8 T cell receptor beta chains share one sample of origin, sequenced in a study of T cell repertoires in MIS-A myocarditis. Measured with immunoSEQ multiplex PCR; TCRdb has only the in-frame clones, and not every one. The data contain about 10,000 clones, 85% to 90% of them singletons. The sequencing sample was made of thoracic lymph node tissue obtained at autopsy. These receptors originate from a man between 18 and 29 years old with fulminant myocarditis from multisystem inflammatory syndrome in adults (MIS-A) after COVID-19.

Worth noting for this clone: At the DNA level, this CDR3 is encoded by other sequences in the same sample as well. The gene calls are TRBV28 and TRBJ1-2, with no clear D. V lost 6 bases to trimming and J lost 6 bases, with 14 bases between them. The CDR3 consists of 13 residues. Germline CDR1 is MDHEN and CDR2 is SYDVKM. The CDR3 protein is CASRPDEVHGYTF. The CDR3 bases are TGTGCCAGCAGACCCGACGAGGTACATGGCTACACCTTC.

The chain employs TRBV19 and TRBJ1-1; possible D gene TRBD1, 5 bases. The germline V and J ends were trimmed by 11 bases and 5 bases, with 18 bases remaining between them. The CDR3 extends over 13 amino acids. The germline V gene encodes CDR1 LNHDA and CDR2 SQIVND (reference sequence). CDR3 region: CAGQTVGNTEAFF. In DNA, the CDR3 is TGTGCCGGCCAGACAGTAGGTAATACTGAAGCTTTCTTT.

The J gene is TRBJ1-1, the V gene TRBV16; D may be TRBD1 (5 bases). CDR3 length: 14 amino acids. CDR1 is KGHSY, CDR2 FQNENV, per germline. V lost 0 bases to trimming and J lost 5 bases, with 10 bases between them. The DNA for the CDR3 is TGTGCCAGCAGCCAATCGATACGGGGGACTGAAGCTTTCTTT. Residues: CASSQSIRGTEAFF.

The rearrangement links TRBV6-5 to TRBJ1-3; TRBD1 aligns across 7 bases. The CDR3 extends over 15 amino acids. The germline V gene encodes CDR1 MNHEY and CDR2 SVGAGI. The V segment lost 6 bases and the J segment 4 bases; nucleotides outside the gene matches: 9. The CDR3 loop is CASSLNRGRGNTIYF. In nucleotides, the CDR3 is TGTGCCAGCAGCCTAAACAGGGGCCGCGGAAACACCATATATTTT.

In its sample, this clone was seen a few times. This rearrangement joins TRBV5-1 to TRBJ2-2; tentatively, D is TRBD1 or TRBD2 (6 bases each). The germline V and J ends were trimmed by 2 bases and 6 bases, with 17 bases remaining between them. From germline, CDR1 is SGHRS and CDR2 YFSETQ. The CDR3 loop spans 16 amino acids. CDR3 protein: CASSLVLGGPAGELFF. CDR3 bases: TGCGCCAGCAGCTTAGTTTTGGGGGGCCCGGCCGGGGAGCTGTTTTTT.

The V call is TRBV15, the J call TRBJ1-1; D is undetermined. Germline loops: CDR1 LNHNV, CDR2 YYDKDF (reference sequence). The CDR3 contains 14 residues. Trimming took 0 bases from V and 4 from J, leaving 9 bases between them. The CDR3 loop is CATSRDMRITEAFF. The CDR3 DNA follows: TGTGCCACCAGCAGAGATATGAGGATCACTGAAGCTTTCTTT.

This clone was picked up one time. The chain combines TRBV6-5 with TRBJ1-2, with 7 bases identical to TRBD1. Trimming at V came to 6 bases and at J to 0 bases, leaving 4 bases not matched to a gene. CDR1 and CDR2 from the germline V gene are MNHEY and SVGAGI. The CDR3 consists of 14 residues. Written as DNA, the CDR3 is TGTGCCAGCAGCCCGACAGGGACTAACTATGGCTACACCTTC. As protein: CASSPTGTNYGYTF.

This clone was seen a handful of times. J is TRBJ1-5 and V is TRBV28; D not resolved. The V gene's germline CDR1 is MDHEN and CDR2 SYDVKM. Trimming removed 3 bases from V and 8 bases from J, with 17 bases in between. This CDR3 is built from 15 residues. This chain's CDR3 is CASSLDLLKAKPQHF. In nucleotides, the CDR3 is TGTGCCAGCAGTTTGGATTTATTGAAGGCCAAGCCCCAGCATTTT.